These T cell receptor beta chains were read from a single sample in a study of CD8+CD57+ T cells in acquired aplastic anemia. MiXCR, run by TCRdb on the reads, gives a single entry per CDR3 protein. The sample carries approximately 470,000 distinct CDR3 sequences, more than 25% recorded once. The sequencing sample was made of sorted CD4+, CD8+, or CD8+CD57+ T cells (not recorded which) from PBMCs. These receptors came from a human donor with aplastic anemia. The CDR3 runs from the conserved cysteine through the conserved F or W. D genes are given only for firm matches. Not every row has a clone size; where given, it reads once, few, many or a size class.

cdr3_nt: TGTGCCAGCAGTGACCAACTAGCGGGGCCCTACGAGCAGTACTTC; cdr3_aa: CASSDQLAGPYEQYF; v_call: TRBV6-1; j_call: TRBJ2-7; clone_size: -; cdr3_length: 15; d_call: TRBD2
cdr3_nt: TGTGCCAGTAGTATCTCAGGGCATGGACAGCCCCAGCATTTT; cdr3_aa: CASSISGHGQPQHF; v_call: TRBV19; j_call: TRBJ1-5; clone_size: -; cdr3_length: 14; d_call: -
cdr3_nt: TGTGCCAGCACCCCCCATGAGCGCGCGAACACCGGGGAGCTGTTTTTT; cdr3_aa: CASTPHERANTGELFF; v_call: TRBV7-3; j_call: TRBJ2-2; clone_size: -; cdr3_length: 16; d_call: -
cdr3_nt: TGTGCCAGCAGGGGACAGCCGAACTATGGCTACACCTTC; cdr3_aa: CASRGQPNYGYTF; v_call: TRBV2; j_call: TRBJ1-2; clone_size: many; cdr3_length: 13; d_call: TRBD1
cdr3_nt: TGTGCCAGCAGTTACGGGGCAGTCCCGAACACTGAAGCTTTCTTT; cdr3_aa: CASSYGAVPNTEAFF; v_call: TRBV7-9; j_call: TRBJ1-1; clone_size: -; cdr3_length: 15; d_call: -
cdr3_nt: TGTGCCAGCAGTGTCGAGGGTTGGACCTACGAGCAGTACTTC; cdr3_aa: CASSVEGWTYEQYF; v_call: TRBV2; j_call: TRBJ2-7; clone_size: many; cdr3_length: 14; d_call: -
cdr3_nt: TGTGCCAGTAGTTTACACTCAGGGATAGGCACAGATACGCAGTATTTT; cdr3_aa: CASSLHSGIGTDTQYF; v_call: TRBV19; j_call: TRBJ2-3; clone_size: few; cdr3_length: 16; d_call: -
cdr3_nt: TGTGCCAGCAGCGTAGCGATTGGGGATACGCAGTATTTT; cdr3_aa: CASSVAIGDTQYF; v_call: TRBV9; j_call: TRBJ2-3; clone_size: few; cdr3_length: 13; d_call: -
cdr3_nt: TGTGCCAGCAGCCAGACCCTAGCGGACCCTTACGAGCAGTACTTC; cdr3_aa: CASSQTLADPYEQYF; v_call: TRBV25-1; j_call: TRBJ2-7; clone_size: -; cdr3_length: 15; d_call: TRBD2
cdr3_nt: TGTGCCAGCAGCTTGGGCGGGGGACAGCGATCCCCCCTCCACTTT; cdr3_aa: CASSLGGGQRSPLHF; v_call: TRBV5-6; j_call: TRBJ1-6; clone_size: few; cdr3_length: 15; d_call: TRBD1
cdr3_nt: TGTGCCAGCAGTAATACGGCGTTACCCGAGCAGTACTTC; cdr3_aa: CASSNTALPEQYF; v_call: TRBV6-2/TRBV6-3; j_call: TRBJ2-7; clone_size: -; cdr3_length: 13; d_call: -
cdr3_nt: TGTGCCACCAGCAGGCCGGGACAGAACAATGAGCAGTTCTTC; cdr3_aa: CATSRPGQNNEQFF; v_call: TRBV15; j_call: TRBJ2-1; clone_size: many; cdr3_length: 14; d_call: TRBD1
cdr3_nt: TGCGCCGGCAGCACTAGGACTAGCGGAAATTACGAGCAGTACTTC; cdr3_aa: CAGSTRTSGNYEQYF; v_call: TRBV5-1; j_call: TRBJ2-7; clone_size: once; cdr3_length: 15; d_call: TRBD2
cdr3_nt: TGTGCCAGCAGATCGACTGAGCCCATTGGCGAACAGTACTTC; cdr3_aa: CASRSTEPIGEQYF; v_call: TRBV12-3/TRBV12-4; j_call: TRBJ2-7; clone_size: -; cdr3_length: 14; d_call: -
cdr3_nt: TGTGCCAGTAGACCAATCGAGAGGAATGAAAAACTGTTTTTT; cdr3_aa: CASRPIERNEKLFF; v_call: TRBV19; j_call: TRBJ1-4; clone_size: once; cdr3_length: 14; d_call: -
cdr3_nt: TGTGCCTGGAGTGCTGGGACCCCAGTTGGGGAGCAGTTCTTC; cdr3_aa: CAWSAGTPVGEQFF; v_call: TRBV30; j_call: TRBJ2-1; clone_size: few; cdr3_length: 14; d_call: -
cdr3_nt: TGTGCCACCAGACCGGGACGGCAGCATTATGGCTACACCTTC; cdr3_aa: CATRPGRQHYGYTF; v_call: TRBV15; j_call: TRBJ1-2; clone_size: few; cdr3_length: 14; d_call: -
cdr3_nt: TGTGCCAGCAGCCACGGGACAGGGGTTCAGCCCCAGCATTTT; cdr3_aa: CASSHGTGVQPQHF; v_call: TRBV3-1; j_call: TRBJ1-5; clone_size: few; cdr3_length: 14; d_call: TRBD1
cdr3_nt: TGTGCCAGTAGTCAACGCGGGGACTATGGCTACACCTTC; cdr3_aa: CASSQRGDYGYTF; v_call: TRBV19; j_call: TRBJ1-2; clone_size: few; cdr3_length: 13; d_call: -
cdr3_nt: TGTGCCACCAGCAGAGATCTTCACCCTAGTAACACTGAAGCTTTCTTT; cdr3_aa: CATSRDLHPSNTEAFF; v_call: TRBV15; j_call: TRBJ1-1; clone_size: many; cdr3_length: 16; d_call: -
cdr3_nt: TGTGCCAGCAGTGCCTACCGGGACAGGGCCTACGAGCAGTACTTC; cdr3_aa: CASSAYRDRAYEQYF; v_call: TRBV7-9; j_call: TRBJ2-7; clone_size: -; cdr3_length: 15; d_call: TRBD1
cdr3_nt: TGTGCCAGCAGCTTAGTAGCCGGGACGGCCGAAGCTTTCTTT; cdr3_aa: CASSLVAGTAEAFF; v_call: TRBV13; j_call: TRBJ1-1; clone_size: few; cdr3_length: 14; d_call: -
cdr3_nt: TGCAGTGCTAGTGGCGTTATATCCTACAATGAGCAGTTCTTC; cdr3_aa: CSASGVISYNEQFF; v_call: TRBV20-1; j_call: TRBJ2-1; clone_size: many; cdr3_length: 14; d_call: -
cdr3_nt: TGTGCCAGCGGAACGAGGGGGTTGCGACAGGGCGTTACGCAGTATTTT; cdr3_aa: CASGTRGLRQGVTQYF; v_call: TRBV25-1; j_call: TRBJ2-3; clone_size: -; cdr3_length: 16; d_call: TRBD1
cdr3_nt: TGTGCCAGTAGCCGCGGGACAGGGAGCTCAGATACGCAGTATTTT; cdr3_aa: CASSRGTGSSDTQYF; v_call: TRBV19; j_call: TRBJ2-3; clone_size: many; cdr3_length: 15; d_call: TRBD1
cdr3_nt: TGCGCCAGCAGTTGGGGTGATACGGACTCTGGAAACACCATATATTTT; cdr3_aa: CASSWGDTDSGNTIYF; v_call: TRBV5-1; j_call: TRBJ1-3; clone_size: -; cdr3_length: 16; d_call: -
cdr3_nt: TGTGCCACCAGTGATCGGGGTTCTGGTGAGCAGTTCTTC; cdr3_aa: CATSDRGSGEQFF; v_call: TRBV24-1; j_call: TRBJ2-1; clone_size: -; cdr3_length: 13; d_call: -
cdr3_nt: TGTGCCAGCAGCCCCCTCCCTCCCGGGACAGGGTGGTCACCCCTCCACTTT; cdr3_aa: CASSPLPPGTGWSPLHF; v_call: TRBV27; j_call: TRBJ1-6; clone_size: -; cdr3_length: 17; d_call: TRBD1
cdr3_nt: TGTGCCAGCAGCGTAAGAGGAGTGGGCACTGAAGCTTTCTTT; cdr3_aa: CASSVRGVGTEAFF; v_call: TRBV9; j_call: TRBJ1-1; clone_size: many; cdr3_length: 14; d_call: -
cdr3_nt: TGTGCTAGTGGTCCACGCGGGGGGTTGGCAGATACGCAGTATTTT; cdr3_aa: CASGPRGGLADTQYF; v_call: TRBV12-5; j_call: TRBJ2-3; clone_size: few; cdr3_length: 15; d_call: TRBD2
cdr3_nt: TGCAGTGCTAGTGCCAAATCGGGAAGTCTAAACTATGGCTACACCTTC; cdr3_aa: CSASAKSGSLNYGYTF; v_call: TRBV20-1; j_call: TRBJ1-2; clone_size: many; cdr3_length: 16; d_call: -
cdr3_nt: TGTGCCAGCAGTGAAGCGCAGACCCAGTACTTC; cdr3_aa: CASSEAQTQYF; v_call: TRBV6-1; j_call: TRBJ2-5; clone_size: few; cdr3_length: 11; d_call: -
cdr3_nt: TGCAGCGTTGAAGAGTGGGCCTTACAGGGTCCCACTGAAGCTTTCTTT; cdr3_aa: CSVEEWALQGPTEAFF; v_call: TRBV29-1; j_call: TRBJ1-1; clone_size: -; cdr3_length: 16; d_call: -
cdr3_nt: TGCGCCAGCAGCCAAGTCTCCAGGGAAAACTATGGCTACACCTTC; cdr3_aa: CASSQVSRENYGYTF; v_call: TRBV29-1; j_call: TRBJ1-2; clone_size: -; cdr3_length: 15; d_call: -
cdr3_nt: TGTGCCAGCAGCGGACCACCACCCTACAATGAGCAGTTCTTC; cdr3_aa: CASSGPPPYNEQFF; v_call: TRBV5-5; j_call: TRBJ2-1; clone_size: few; cdr3_length: 14; d_call: -
cdr3_nt: TGCGCCAGACCAGACAGGGCCCACGAGCAGTACTTC; cdr3_aa: CARPDRAHEQYF; v_call: TRBV10-1; j_call: TRBJ2-7; clone_size: many; cdr3_length: 12; d_call: TRBD1
cdr3_nt: TGTGCCTGGAGTGTACTGAGGCAGGGGAGTTATGGCTACACCTTC; cdr3_aa: CAWSVLRQGSYGYTF; v_call: TRBV30; j_call: TRBJ1-2; clone_size: -; cdr3_length: 15; d_call: -
cdr3_nt: TGTGCCAGCACCCCTAGCGTTATCAGCTCCTACAAGGAACAGTTCTTC; cdr3_aa: CASTPSVISSYKEQFF; v_call: TRBV7-3; j_call: TRBJ2-1; clone_size: -; cdr3_length: 16; d_call: -
cdr3_nt: TGTGCCATCCAGGAATCAACTAAAGAAGAAATAGCGGGCTTACAAGAGACCCAGTACTTC; cdr3_aa: CAIQESTKEEIAGLQETQYF; v_call: TRBV10-3; j_call: TRBJ2-5; clone_size: -; cdr3_length: 20; d_call: TRBD2
cdr3_nt: TGCAGGGGACAGGGGACGGCTGAAGCTTTCTTT; cdr3_aa: CRGQGTAEAFF; v_call: TRBV29-1; j_call: TRBJ1-1; clone_size: -; cdr3_length: 11; d_call: TRBD1
cdr3_nt: TGTGCCAGCAGCTTACCACGACAGGTGAAATCCTACAATGAGCAGTTCTTC; cdr3_aa: CASSLPRQVKSYNEQFF; v_call: TRBV7-2; j_call: TRBJ2-1; clone_size: -; cdr3_length: 17; d_call: -
cdr3_nt: TGTGCCAGCAGTTACGGACGGTCTTCACCCCTCCACTTT; cdr3_aa: CASSYGRSSPLHF; v_call: TRBV10-3; j_call: TRBJ1-6; clone_size: -; cdr3_length: 13; d_call: -
cdr3_nt: TGTGCCAGCAGCCAAGGGGTAGCGGGAGGTTTGGCAGATACGCAGTATTTT; cdr3_aa: CASSQGVAGGLADTQYF; v_call: TRBV4-2; j_call: TRBJ2-3; clone_size: -; cdr3_length: 17; d_call: TRBD2
cdr3_nt: TGTGCCAGCAGTTGGACTAGTGTCGAGACCCAGTACTTC; cdr3_aa: CASSWTSVETQYF; v_call: TRBV12-3/TRBV12-4; j_call: TRBJ2-5; clone_size: -; cdr3_length: 13; d_call: TRBD2
cdr3_nt: TGTGCCAGCAGCTTACCAGGGCTTCCTTATGGCTACACCTTC; cdr3_aa: CASSLPGLPYGYTF; v_call: TRBV7-2; j_call: TRBJ1-2; clone_size: many; cdr3_length: 14; d_call: -
cdr3_nt: TGTGCCAGTAGTACCCTGAGGGGGACAGGGAAAGGCTACACCTTC; cdr3_aa: CASSTLRGTGKGYTF; v_call: TRBV19; j_call: TRBJ1-2; clone_size: many; cdr3_length: 15; d_call: TRBD1
cdr3_nt: TGTGCCAGCAGTGAACTGGATCGGGGGGCTGATACGCAGTATTTT; cdr3_aa: CASSELDRGADTQYF; v_call: TRBV2; j_call: TRBJ2-3; clone_size: many; cdr3_length: 15; d_call: -
cdr3_nt: TGTGCCAGCAGCTGGAGGGACAGGGTGACTGGAGCTTTCTTT; cdr3_aa: CASSWRDRVTGAFF; v_call: TRBV5-6; j_call: TRBJ1-1; clone_size: -; cdr3_length: 14; d_call: TRBD1
cdr3_nt: TGTGCCAGCAGTGAAGCTTGGGCGGGCTCTGGCTACACCTTC; cdr3_aa: CASSEAWAGSGYTF; v_call: TRBV2; j_call: TRBJ1-2; clone_size: few; cdr3_length: 14; d_call: -
cdr3_nt: TGCAGCGTTGCCAGTCAAGCGGGAGGGTGGGTAGATACGCAGTATTTT; cdr3_aa: CSVASQAGGWVDTQYF; v_call: TRBV29-1; j_call: TRBJ2-3; clone_size: -; cdr3_length: 16; d_call: TRBD2
cdr3_nt: TGTGCCAGCAGCCAAGATCTTGTCGGCTACACCTTC; cdr3_aa: CASSQDLVGYTF; v_call: TRBV14; j_call: TRBJ1-2; clone_size: many; cdr3_length: 12; d_call: -
cdr3_nt: TGTGCCAGCAGTCCGCGGGACGGGAATTCACCCCTCCACTTT; cdr3_aa: CASSPRDGNSPLHF; v_call: TRBV12-3/TRBV12-4; j_call: TRBJ1-6; clone_size: many; cdr3_length: 14; d_call: -
cdr3_nt: TGCAGTGCCCGAGGGGGGTTGAACACTGAAGCTTTCTTT; cdr3_aa: CSARGGLNTEAFF; v_call: TRBV20-1; j_call: TRBJ1-1; clone_size: -; cdr3_length: 13; d_call: -
cdr3_nt: TGTGCCAGCAGTTTTTCGCTAGCGGGAGTTTACGAGCAGTACTTC; cdr3_aa: CASSFSLAGVYEQYF; v_call: TRBV27; j_call: TRBJ2-7; clone_size: few; cdr3_length: 15; d_call: TRBD2
cdr3_nt: TGTGCCAGCAGTTACCTCACAGGGGGCCTCGAAGGCTACACCTTC; cdr3_aa: CASSYLTGGLEGYTF; v_call: TRBV6-6; j_call: TRBJ1-2; clone_size: many; cdr3_length: 15; d_call: TRBD1